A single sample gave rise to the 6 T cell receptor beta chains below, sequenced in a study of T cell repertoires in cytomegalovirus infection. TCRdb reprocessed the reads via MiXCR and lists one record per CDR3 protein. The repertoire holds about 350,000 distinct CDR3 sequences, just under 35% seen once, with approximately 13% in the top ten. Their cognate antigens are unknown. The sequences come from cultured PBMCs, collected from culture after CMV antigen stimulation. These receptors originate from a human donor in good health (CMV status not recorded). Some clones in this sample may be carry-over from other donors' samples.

The CDR3 coding sequence is TGTGCCAGCAGCACCCCGCGCGGGATCGGTGCCGGGGAGCTGTTTTTT. Protein sequence: CASSTPRGIGAGELFF. This chain joins TRBV3-1 and TRBJ2-2; a possible D gene is TRBD2 (6 bases). This CDR3 comprises 16 residues. V lost 5 bases to trimming and J lost 6 bases, with 19 bases between them. The germline CDR1 and CDR2 sequences are LGHDT and YNNKEL (reference sequence). Combining the CDR3 with reference TRBV3-1 and TRBJ2-2 gives the whole variable domain DTAVSQTPKYLVTQMGNDKSIKCEQNLGHDTMYWYKQDSKKFLKIMFSYNNKELIINETVPNRFSPKSPDKAHLNLHINSLELGDSAVYFCASSTPRGIGAGELFFGEGSRLTVL.

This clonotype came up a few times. The CDR3 region is CASTPITGTYEQYF. CDR3 bases: TGTGCCAGCACTCCAATTACAGGAACCTACGAGCAGTACTTC. The chain carries TRBV6-1 and TRBJ2-7; a weak D match, TRBD1 (5 bases). The CDR3 has 14 amino acids. CDR1 and CDR2 (germline): MNHNS, SASEGT. V dropped 7 bases and J dropped 2 bases, with 15 bases sitting between them.

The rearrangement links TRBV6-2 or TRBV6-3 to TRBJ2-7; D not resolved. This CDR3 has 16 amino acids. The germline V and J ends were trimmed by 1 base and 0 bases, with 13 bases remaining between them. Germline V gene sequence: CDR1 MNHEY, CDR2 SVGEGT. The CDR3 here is CASSYYLGRSSYEQYF. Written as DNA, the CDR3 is TGTGCCAGCAGTTACTACCTCGGCAGGAGCTCCTACGAGCAGTACTTC.

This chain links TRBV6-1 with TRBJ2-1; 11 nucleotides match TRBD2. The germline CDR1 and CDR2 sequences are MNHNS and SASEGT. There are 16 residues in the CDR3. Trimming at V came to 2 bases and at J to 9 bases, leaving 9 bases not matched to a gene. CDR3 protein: CASSELASGRRAEQFF. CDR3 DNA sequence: TGTGCCAGCAGTGAATTGGCTAGCGGGAGGCGGGCTGAGCAGTTCTTC.

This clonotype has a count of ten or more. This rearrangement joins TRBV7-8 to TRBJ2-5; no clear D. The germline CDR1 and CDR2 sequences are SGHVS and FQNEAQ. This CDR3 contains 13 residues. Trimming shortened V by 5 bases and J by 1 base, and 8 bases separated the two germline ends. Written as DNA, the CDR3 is TGTGCCAGCAGCCCTGGACGCCAAGAGACCCAGTACTTC. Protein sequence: CASSPGRQETQYF.

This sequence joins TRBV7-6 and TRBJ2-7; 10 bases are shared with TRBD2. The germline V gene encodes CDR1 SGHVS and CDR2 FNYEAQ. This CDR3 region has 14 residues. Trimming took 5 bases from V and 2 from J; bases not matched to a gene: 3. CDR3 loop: CASSPGLAAYEQYV. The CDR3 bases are TGTGCCAGCAGCCCCGGACTAGCGGCCTACGAGCAGTACGTC.